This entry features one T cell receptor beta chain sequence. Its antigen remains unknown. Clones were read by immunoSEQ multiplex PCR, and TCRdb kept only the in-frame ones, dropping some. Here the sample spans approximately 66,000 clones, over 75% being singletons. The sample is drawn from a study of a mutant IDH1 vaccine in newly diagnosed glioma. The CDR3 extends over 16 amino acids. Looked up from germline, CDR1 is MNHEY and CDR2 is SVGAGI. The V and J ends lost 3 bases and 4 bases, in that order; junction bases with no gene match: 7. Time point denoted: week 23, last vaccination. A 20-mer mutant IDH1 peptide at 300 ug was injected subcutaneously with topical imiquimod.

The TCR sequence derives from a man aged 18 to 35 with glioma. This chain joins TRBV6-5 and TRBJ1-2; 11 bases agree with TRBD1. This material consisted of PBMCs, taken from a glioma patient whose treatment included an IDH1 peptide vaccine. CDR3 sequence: CASSYSGTGGTYGYTF. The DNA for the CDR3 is TGTGCCAGCAGTTATTCCGGGACAGGGGGTACCTATGGCTACACCTTC.